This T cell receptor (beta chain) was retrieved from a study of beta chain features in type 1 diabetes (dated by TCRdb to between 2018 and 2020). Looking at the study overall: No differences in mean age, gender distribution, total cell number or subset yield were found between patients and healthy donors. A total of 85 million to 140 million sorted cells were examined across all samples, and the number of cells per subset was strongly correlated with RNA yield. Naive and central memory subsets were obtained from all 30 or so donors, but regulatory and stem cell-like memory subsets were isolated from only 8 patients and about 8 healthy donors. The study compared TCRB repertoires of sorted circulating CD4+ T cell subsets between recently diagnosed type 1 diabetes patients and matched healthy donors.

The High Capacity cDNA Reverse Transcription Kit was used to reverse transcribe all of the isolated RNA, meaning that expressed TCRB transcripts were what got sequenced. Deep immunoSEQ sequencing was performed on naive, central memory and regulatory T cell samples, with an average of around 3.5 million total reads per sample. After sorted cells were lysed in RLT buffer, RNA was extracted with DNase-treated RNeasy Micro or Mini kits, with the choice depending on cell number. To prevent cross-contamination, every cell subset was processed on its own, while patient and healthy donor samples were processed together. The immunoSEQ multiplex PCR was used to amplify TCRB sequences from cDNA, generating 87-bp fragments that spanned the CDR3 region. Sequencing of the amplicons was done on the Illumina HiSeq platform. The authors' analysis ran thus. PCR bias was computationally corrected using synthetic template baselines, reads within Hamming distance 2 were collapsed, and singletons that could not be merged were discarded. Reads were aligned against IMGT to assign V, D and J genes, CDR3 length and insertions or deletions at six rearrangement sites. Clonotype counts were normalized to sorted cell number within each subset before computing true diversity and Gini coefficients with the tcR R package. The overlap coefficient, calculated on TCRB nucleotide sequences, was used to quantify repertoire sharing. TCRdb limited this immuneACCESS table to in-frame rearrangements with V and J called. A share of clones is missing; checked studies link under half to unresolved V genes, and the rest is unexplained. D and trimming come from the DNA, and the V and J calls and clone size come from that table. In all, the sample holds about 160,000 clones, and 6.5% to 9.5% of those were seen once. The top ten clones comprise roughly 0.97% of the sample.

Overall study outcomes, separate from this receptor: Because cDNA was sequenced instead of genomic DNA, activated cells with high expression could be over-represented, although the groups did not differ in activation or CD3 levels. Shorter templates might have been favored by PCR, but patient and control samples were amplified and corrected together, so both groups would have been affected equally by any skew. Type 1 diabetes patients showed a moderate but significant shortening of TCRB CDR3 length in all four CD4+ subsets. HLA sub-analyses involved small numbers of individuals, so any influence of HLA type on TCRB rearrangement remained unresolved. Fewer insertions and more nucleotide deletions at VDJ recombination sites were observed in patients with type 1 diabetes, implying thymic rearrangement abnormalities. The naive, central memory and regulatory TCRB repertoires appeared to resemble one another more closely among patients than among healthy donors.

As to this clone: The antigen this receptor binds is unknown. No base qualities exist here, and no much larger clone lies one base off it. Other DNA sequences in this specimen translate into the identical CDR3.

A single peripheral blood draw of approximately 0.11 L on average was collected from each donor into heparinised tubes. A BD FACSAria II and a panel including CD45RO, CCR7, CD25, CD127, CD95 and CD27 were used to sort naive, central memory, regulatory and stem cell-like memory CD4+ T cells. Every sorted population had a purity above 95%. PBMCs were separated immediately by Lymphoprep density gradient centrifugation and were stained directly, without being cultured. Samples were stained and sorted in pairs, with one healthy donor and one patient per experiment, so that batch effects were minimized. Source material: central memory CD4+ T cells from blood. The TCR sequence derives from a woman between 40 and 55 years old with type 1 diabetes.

The CDR3 loop reads CASSQGSSGANVLTF. The DNA sequence is TGTGCCAGCAGCCAAGGCAGCTCTGGGGCCAACGTCCTGACTTTC. The chain joins TRBV14 to TRBJ2-6; the D gene remains uncertain. According to the germline V gene, CDR1 reads SGHDN and CDR2 reads FVKESK. The junction carries 4 bases between V and J, which are trimmed by 1 base and 0 bases respectively. Including the terminal cysteine and phenylalanine, the CDR3 comprises 15 residues. Just the 45-base CDR3 DNA is kept, in frame starting at base 1.